This paragraph covers one T cell receptor (beta chain) sequence. What it binds is unknown. The CDR3 runs 15 residues. Germline V gives CDR1 LGHDT, CDR2 YNNKEL (reference sequence). Unmatched junction bases numbered 6, after V lost 4 bases and J lost 1 base. TCRdb re-derived calls from the 5' RACE reads in MiXCR, one entry per CDR3 protein. The sample records approximately 230,000 distinct CDR3 sequences, around 15% being singletons. This sample is part of a study of identical twins. Study-level points and caveats: While abundant cord blood beta clonotypes carried fewer insertions, memory repertoires showed no such pattern. Within beta out-of-frame sequences, the excess sharing observed between twins was weaker.

The sequence came from a woman aged 18-29 years in good health. Input material: memory (CD45RO+) T cells sorted from blood. V is TRBV3-1 and J is TRBJ1-1; TRBD1 agrees at 7 bases. The CDR3 DNA reads as TGTGCCAGCAGCCTGACAGGGATGCCGAACACTGAAGCTTTCTTT. It codes for CASSLTGMPNTEAFF.